This is a list of T cell receptor beta chains from one sample in a study of T cells in Graves' hyperthyroidism and ophthalmopathy. TCRdb itself ran the multiplex PCR reads through MiXCR, one entry per CDR3 protein. Of nearly 750,000 distinct CDR3 sequences listed, 35% are singletons. The sequencing sample was made of blood. The receptors were sampled from a woman aged 40 to 50 with Graves' hyperthyroidism. Both conserved end residues are part of each CDR3.

CDR3: CASSVGIAGGDTGELFF
J: TRBJ2-2
V: TRBV9

CDR3: CATQRVPGELFF
J: TRBJ2-2
V: TRBV19

CDR3: CASSYNRGQSYEQYF
J: TRBJ2-7
V: TRBV6-5

CDR3: CSAMGLAGGGQETQYF
J: TRBJ2-5
V: TRBV20-1

CDR3: CASSVGGGQAIGQPQHF
J: TRBJ1-5
V: TRBV4-1

CDR3: CASSLVSASYEQYF
J: TRBJ2-7
V: TRBV7-9

CDR3: CASSLARGNRALGYTF
J: TRBJ1-2
V: TRBV7-2

CDR3: CASTGTEGYGYTF
J: TRBJ1-2
V: TRBV12-3/TRBV12-4

CDR3: CASSWARDSPYEQYF
J: TRBJ2-7
V: TRBV28

CDR3: CASSLSLTGYGYTF
J: TRBJ1-2
V: TRBV12-3/TRBV12-4

CDR3: CASSLSSNPGETQYF
J: TRBJ2-5
V: TRBV7-2

CDR3: CASRARQGPYNEQFF
J: TRBJ2-1
V: TRBV7-9

CDR3: CASSLDGASNQPQHF
J: TRBJ1-5
V: TRBV5-1

CDR3: CASSQDRRGPDGYTF
J: TRBJ1-2
V: TRBV4-3

CDR3: CASSQGTSGTRDTGELFF
J: TRBJ2-2
V: TRBV7-9

CDR3: CASSDSKGDTQPQHF
J: TRBJ1-5
V: TRBV25-1

CDR3: CASRGTDYEQYF
J: TRBJ2-7
V: TRBV5-1

CDR3: CASSLAGSWFSGANVLTF
J: TRBJ2-6
V: TRBV5-1

CDR3: CATSSSSTPGSPLHF
J: TRBJ1-6
V: TRBV15

CDR3: CASSPTGADYNSPLHF
J: TRBJ1-6
V: TRBV3-1

CDR3: CASTPGQYQPQHF
J: TRBJ1-5
V: TRBV19

CDR3: CASSATGGTAEAFF
J: TRBJ1-1
V: TRBV14

CDR3: CASSLGTATNEKLFF
J: TRBJ1-4
V: TRBV7-2

CDR3: CASSPLAGGLTYEQYF
J: TRBJ2-7
V: TRBV4-3

CDR3: CATHPEGWSSYEQYF
J: TRBJ2-7
V: TRBV10-3

CDR3: CASSSLAGGREDTQYF
J: -
V: TRBV5-5

CDR3: CASSLDSVRVLYTEAFF
J: TRBJ1-1
V: TRBV11-2

CDR3: CASSLQGDGTEAFF
J: TRBJ1-1
V: TRBV6-5

CDR3: CASSEWGAGTALHEQYF
J: TRBJ2-7
V: TRBV25-1

CDR3: CSVERGTNYGYTF
J: TRBJ1-2
V: TRBV29-1

CDR3: CASRYPGQGAGYTF
J: TRBJ1-2
V: TRBV7-2

CDR3: CSAGDEAEKLFF
J: TRBJ1-4
V: TRBV20-1

CDR3: CSAMGGSRYEQYF
J: TRBJ2-7
V: TRBV20-1

CDR3: CASSLDSKNFGYTF
J: TRBJ1-2
V: TRBV6-5

CDR3: CASRRGTSGLFYEQYF
J: TRBJ2-7
V: TRBV7-2

CDR3: CASSLVAGSSYEQYF
J: TRBJ2-7
V: TRBV7-9

CDR3: CAGSVITPNYGYTF
J: TRBJ1-2
V: TRBV6-5

CDR3: CASSLEWSAEAFF
J: TRBJ1-1
V: TRBV7-2

CDR3: CASSVGGGRSYEQYF
J: TRBJ2-7
V: TRBV9

CDR3: CASSPRTGEGGYTF
J: TRBJ1-2
V: TRBV9

CDR3: CASSLMGQTSGYTF
J: TRBJ1-2
V: TRBV5-1

CDR3: CAISGAGSRDEQFF
J: -
V: TRBV10-3

CDR3: CSAREDSTEAFF
J: TRBJ1-1
V: TRBV20-1

CDR3: CASGGLARLVGQYF
J: TRBJ2-7
V: TRBV25-1

CDR3: CSVVTENTGELFF
J: TRBJ2-2
V: TRBV29-1

CDR3: CASSPGTGGVDEQYF
J: TRBJ2-7
V: TRBV3-1

CDR3: CNAFNPGQNYYEQYF
J: TRBJ2-7
V: TRBV20-1

CDR3: CAISDEQYF
J: TRBJ2-7
V: TRBV10-3